The 32 T cell receptor beta chains presented below share a single source sample, sequenced in a study of blood T cell repertoires in COVID-19. Here immunoSEQ multiplex PCR was the method, and the copy in TCRdb shows in-frame clones only, minus some. Of 250,000 to 350,000 clones in the sample, 87% were seen once. The material sequenced was peripheral blood. Receptor source: a woman aged 50 to 60 who had recovered from COVID-19.

V and J are TRBV5-8 and TRBJ1-6; 7 positions match TRBD1. Germline loops: CDR1 SGHTS, CDR2 YDEGEE. Trimming cost V 5 bases and J 9 bases; bases outside gene matches: 11. The CDR3 spans 15 residues. The CDR3 spells CASRDRGTVTSPLHF. The CDR3 DNA reads TGTGCCAGCAGGGACCGAGGGACAGTCACTTCACCCCTCCACTTT.

The J gene is TRBJ1-1, the V gene TRBV3-1 (or the pseudogene TRBV3-2); possible D gene TRBD1, 6 bases. The CDR3 consists of 14 residues. Germline V gene lookup returns CDR1 LGHDT and CDR2 YNNKEL (reference sequence). Trimming left V 4 bases short and J 5 bases short, with 14 bases between. CDR3: CASSRNRVSTEAFF. The DNA for the CDR3 is TGTGCCAGCAGCCGGAACAGGGTGAGTACTGAAGCTTTCTTT.

This chain connects TRBV15 to TRBJ2-2; TRBD1 is a possible D gene (6 bases). V lost 0 bases and J lost 0, with 8 bases in between. The length of the CDR3 is 16 residues. Germline V CDR1 and CDR2: LNHNV, YYDKDF (reference sequence). CDR3: CATSRDRGSNTGELFF. For the CDR3, the DNA is TGTGCCACCAGCAGAGATAGGGGGTCGAACACCGGGGAGCTGTTTTTT.

The V call is TRBV30, the J call TRBJ2-7, with D maybe TRBD2 (5 bases). CDR3 length: 18 residues. Germline V lookup: CDR1 GTSNPN, CDR2 SVGIG (reference sequence). V shed 3 bases and J shed 4 bases, with 28 bases lying between them. The CDR3 loop reads CAWSQPPFNKPRTYEQYF. CDR3 in DNA: TGTGCCTGGAGCCAACCCCCCTTTAACAAGCCCCGGACTTACGAGCAGTACTTC. The variable domain in full, completed from reference TRBV30 and TRBJ2-7, reads SQTIHQWPATLVQPVGSPLSLECTVEGTSNPNLYWYRQAAGRGLQLLFYSVGIGQISSEVPQNLSASRPQDRQFILSSKKLLLSDSGFYLCAWSQPPFNKPRTYEQYFGPGTRLTVT.

The chain couples TRBV27 to TRBJ2-3; D is possibly TRBD1 (5 bases). V lost 2 bases to trimming and J lost 0 bases, with 15 bases between them. CDR1 is MNHEY and CDR2 is SMNVEV in the germline V gene (reference sequence). The CDR3 covers 17 residues. CDR3 protein: CASSLPPQGTSTDTQYF. The CDR3, as DNA: TGTGCCAGCAGTTTACCCCCTCAGGGAACTAGCACAGATACGCAGTATTTT.

This clone was seen only once. This chain links TRBV30 with TRBJ2-7; 8 bases agree with TRBD1. Germline V lookup: CDR1 GTSNPN, CDR2 SVGIG (reference sequence). After removal of 6 bases from V and 7 bases from J, the junction contained 14 bases not matched to a gene. The CDR3 totals 14 residues. In DNA form, the CDR3 reads TGTGCCTGTTTTAGGACAGGGACCTACGTGGAGCAGTACTTC. This codes for CACFRTGTYVEQYF.

This chain connects TRBV27 to TRBJ1-1, with D unresolved. CDR3 size: 13 residues. The germline V gene has CDR1 MNHEY and CDR2 SMNVEV (reference sequence). V shed 5 bases and J shed 0 bases, with 7 bases lying between them. CDR3 loop: CASSRVLNTEAFF. The CDR3 nucleotides read TGTGCCAGCAGTCGGGTCTTGAACACTGAAGCTTTCTTT.

The rearrangement joins TRBV19 to TRBJ1-4; the D gene is possibly TRBD1 (5 bases). V was clipped by 5 bases and J by 5 bases, with 15 bases between them. The CDR3 length is 15 residues. CDR1 and CDR2 (germline): LNHDA, SQIVND (reference sequence). CDR3 DNA: TGTGCCAGTAGTTTTAGGCAGGGAGGCAATGAAAAACTGTTTTTT. Residues: CASSFRQGGNEKLFF. Based on the CDR3 plus reference TRBV19 and TRBJ1-4, the full variable domain is DGGITQSPKYLFRKEGQNVTLSCEQNLNHDAMYWYRQDPGQGLRLIYYSQIVNDFQKGDIAEGYSVSREKKESFPLTVTSAQKNPTAFYLCASSFRQGGNEKLFFGSGTQLSVL.

The chain has TRBV27 and TRBJ2-7; a weak D match, TRBD2 (6 bases). Germline CDR1 reads MNHEY; CDR2 reads SMNVEV (reference sequence). V lost 2 bases, J lost 3 bases, and 14 bases lay in between. This CDR3 spans 15 amino acids. CDR3 in amino acids: CASSLGGFTHYEQYF. The DNA for the CDR3 is TGTGCCAGCAGTTTAGGGGGGTTTACCCACTACGAGCAGTACTTC.

The genes are TRBV7-8 and TRBJ2-1; 9 bases are a match to TRBD2. The length of the CDR3 is 15 residues. CDR1 and CDR2 (germline): SGHVS, FQNEAQ. V lost 1 base, J lost 2 bases, and 0 bases stayed unmatched. This CDR3 reads CASSLVAGAYNEQFF. CDR3 nucleotides: TGTGCCAGCAGCTTAGTAGCGGGAGCCTACAATGAGCAGTTCTTC.

This sequence joins TRBV29-1 and TRBJ2-7; TRBD1 matches 8 bases. Per the germline V gene, CDR1 is SQVTM and CDR2 is ANQGSEA. Trimming cost V 6 bases and J 0 bases; bases outside gene matches: 10. The CDR3 extends over 15 amino acids. In nucleotides, the CDR3 is TGCAGCGTCGCCGGACAGGGCCGACCCTCCTACGAGCAGTACTTC. This codes for CSVAGQGRPSYEQYF.

The CDR3 spells CASSYPGTASYEQYF. CDR3 DNA: TGTGCCAGCAGTTATCCCGGGACAGCTTCCTACGAGCAGTACTTC. The chain has TRBV28 and TRBJ2-7, with 7 nucleotides matching TRBD1. Trimming removed 4 bases from V and 1 base from J; junction bases left unmatched: 7. Germline CDR1 and CDR2: MDHEN and SYDVKM. This CDR3 has 15 amino acids.

The chain links TRBV29-1 to TRBJ1-5; 9 bases are a match to TRBD1. This CDR3 has 13 residues. The germline V gene encodes CDR1 SQVTM and CDR2 ANQGSEA. Trimming removed 4 bases from V and 7 bases from J; junction bases left unmatched: 5. CDR3 protein: CSVGQGGGQPQHF. In nucleotides, the CDR3 is TGCAGCGTTGGACAGGGGGGAGGCCAGCCCCAGCATTTT. The variable domain in full, completed from reference TRBV29-1 and TRBJ1-5, reads SAVISQKPSRDICQRGTSLTIQCQVDSQVTMMFWYRQQPGQSLTLIATANQGSEATYESGFVIDKFPISRPNLTFSTLTVSNMSPEDSSIYLCSVGQGGGQPQHFGDGTRLSIL.

The genes are TRBV10-3 and TRBJ1-1; the D gene is possibly TRBD1 (5 bases). CDR3 length: 13 residues. V was pared by 10 bases and J by 4 bases, with 16 bases between. CDR1 ENHRY and CDR2 SYGVKD come from the germline V gene. CDR3 protein: CATGMGGGTEAFF. The CDR3 DNA sequence: TGTGCCACCGGGATGGGGGGGGGCACTGAAGCTTTCTTT.

V is TRBV5-1 and J is TRBJ2-6; the D is unclear. This CDR3 contains 19 residues. CDR1 SGHRS and CDR2 YFSETQ come from the germline V gene. The V gene lost 2 bases and the J gene lost 0 bases, with 18 bases spanning the gap. The CDR3 here is CASSFGALDRYSGANVLTF. CDR3 sequence (DNA): TGCGCCAGCAGCTTCGGAGCCCTCGACCGCTACTCTGGGGCCAACGTCCTGACTTTC. Variable domain in full (rest from reference TRBV5-1 and TRBJ2-6): KAGVTQTPRYLIKTRGQQVTLSCSPISGHRSVSWYQQTPGQGLQFLFEYFSETQRNKGNFPGRFSGRQFSNSRSEMNVSTLELGDSALYLCASSFGALDRYSGANVLTFGAGSRLTVL.

V usage is TRBV9 and J usage is TRBJ2-2; the match to TRBD2 covers 11 bases. Germline-derived CDR1 and CDR2 are SGDLS and YYNGEE. V shed 4 bases and J 8 bases; nucleotides not matched to a gene: 10. The CDR3 runs 16 residues. Here the CDR3 reads CASSPRVAGGTGELFF. As DNA, the CDR3 is TGTGCCAGCAGCCCCAGAGTAGCGGGAGGGACGGGGGAGCTGTTTTTT. The complete variable domain, with remaining parts taken from reference TRBV9 and TRBJ2-2, reads DSGVTQTPKHLITATGQRVTLRCSPRSGDLSVYWYQQSLDQGLQFLIQYYNGEERAKGNILERFSAQQFPDLHSELNLSSLELGDSALYFCASSPRVAGGTGELFFGEGSRLTVL.

This chain connects TRBV2 to TRBJ1-5; TRBD1 is a possible D gene (6 bases). V was trimmed by 7 bases and J by 7 bases, leaving 17 bases between them. This CDR3 comprises 14 residues. Germline V lookup: CDR1 SNHLY, CDR2 FYNNEI. CDR3: CASTSGGARQPQHF. CDR3 DNA: TGTGCCAGCACCTCCGGGGGGGCGCGACAGCCCCAGCATTTT. The full variable domain, in which reference TRBV2 and TRBJ1-5 provide the parts outside the CDR3, is EPEVTQTPSHQVTQMGQEVILRCVPISNHLYFYWYRQILGQKVEFLVSFYNNEISEKSEIFDDQFSVERPDGSNFTLKIRSTKLEDSAMYFCASTSGGARQPQHFGDGTRLSIL.

The chain joins TRBV7-9 to TRBJ1-1, with unresolved D. Germline V CDR1 and CDR2: SEHNR, FQNEAQ (reference sequence). The CDR3 has 12 residues. V shed 5 bases and J shed 4 bases, with 8 bases lying between them. CDR3 sequence reads: CASSVRSTEAFF. For the CDR3, the DNA is TGTGCCAGCAGCGTACGGTCCACTGAAGCTTTCTTT.

The rearrangement links TRBV27 to TRBJ2-7, with D perhaps TRBD1 (5 bases). The germline gives CDR1 MNHEY, CDR2 SMNVEV (reference sequence). Trimming shortened V by 6 bases and J by 0 bases, and 9 bases separated the two germline ends. The CDR3 contains 13 residues. The CDR3 sequence: CASSGHGSYEQYF. The CDR3 DNA is TGTGCCAGCAGCGGACACGGCTCCTACGAGCAGTACTTC.

The chain employs TRBV28 and TRBJ1-2; D possibly corresponds to TRBD1 (6 bases). CDR1 and CDR2 from the germline V gene are MDHEN and SYDVKM. Trimming took 9 bases from V and 4 from J, leaving 15 bases between them. This CDR3 comprises 13 residues. CDR3 in amino acids: CASYSRGRYGYTF. The CDR3 DNA is TGTGCCAGTTACTCCAGGGGACGCTATGGCTACACCTTC.

This clone was recorded only once. This chain joins TRBV4-1 and TRBJ1-1; a weak D match, TRBD1 (5 bases). V gave up 2 bases and J gave up 0 bases, with 28 bases separating them. This CDR3 has 21 residues. Germline CDR1 and CDR2: MGHRA and YSYEKL. CDR3 protein: CASSQKGLRDWDYSMNTEAFF. The CDR3 DNA is TGCGCCAGCAGCCAAAAAGGATTACGGGACTGGGATTATTCGATGAACACTGAAGCTTTCTTT.

This chain uses TRBV30 with TRBJ2-3; 8 bases fit TRBD2. From germline, CDR1 is GTSNPN and CDR2 SVGIG (reference sequence). The junction had 15 bases not matched to a gene; V was cut back by 5 bases and J by 2 bases. The CDR3 sequence is 17 residues long. The CDR3 DNA reads TGTGCCTGGGGGATTGCGGGTAGCGGGACCTTCACAGATACGCAGTATTTT. Protein: CAWGIAGSGTFTDTQYF.

The gene calls are TRBV6-2 or TRBV6-3 and TRBJ1-1, with 9 positions matching TRBD1. Germline V gene lookup returns CDR1 MNHEY and CDR2 SVGEGT. The ends lost 5 bases at V and 5 bases at J; junction bases unmatched: 9. This CDR3 is built from 15 residues. This CDR3 reads CASSQYRGQETEAFF. In nucleotides, the CDR3 is TGTGCCAGCAGTCAATACAGGGGGCAGGAGACTGAAGCTTTCTTT.

This rearrangement joins TRBV7-9 to TRBJ1-2; D might be TRBD1 (6 bases). The CDR3 length is 14 residues. Deletions cut 4 bases from V and 7 bases from J, with 16 bases between. CDR1 is SEHNR and CDR2 is FQNEAQ in the germline V gene (reference sequence). Written as DNA, the CDR3 is TGTGCCAGCAGCTACCACACAGGGCCCGGTGGCTACACCTTC. It translates to CASSYHTGPGGYTF.

The chain links TRBV5-6 to TRBJ1-1, with a tentative D call TRBD1 (5 bases). Per the germline V gene, CDR1 is SGHDT and CDR2 is YYEEEE. The CDR3 runs to 13 residues. V lost 2 bases and J lost 8, with 13 bases in between. In DNA, the CDR3 is TGTGCCAGCAGCTTATCGGCAGGGTCCGAAGCTTTCTTT. Translating gives CASSLSAGSEAFF.

A word on this clone: Different DNA sequences within this sample yield the same CDR3. This chain uses TRBV4-1 with TRBJ2-7; TRBD2 aligns across 10 bases. From germline, CDR1 is MGHRA and CDR2 YSYEKL. The CDR3 totals 16 residues. J gave up 6 bases and V 3 bases, and 11 bases lay outside the gene matches. The CDR3 region has the DNA TGCGCCAGCAGCCAGGAGCTTAGCGGGGGGTTCCGCGAGCAGTACTTC. Residues: CASSQELSGGFREQYF.

The CDR3 reads CATSSGTPLDYGYTF. DNA for the CDR3: TGTGCCACCTCCTCCGGGACACCCCTCGACTATGGCTACACCTTC. The rearrangement uses TRBV15 and TRBJ1-2; a possible D gene is TRBD1 (6 bases). Trimming left V 8 bases short and J 3 bases short, with 19 bases between. The CDR3 consists of 15 residues. From germline, CDR1 is LNHNV and CDR2 YYDKDF (reference sequence).

This clone was recorded once. This chain connects TRBV5-4 to TRBJ2-7, with 8 nucleotides matching TRBD1. Germline CDR1 and CDR2: SGHNT and YYREEE (reference sequence). Trimming took 0 bases from V and 4 from J; bases not matched to a gene: 6. This CDR3 has 15 residues. The CDR3 nucleotides are TGTGCCAGCAGCTTGGCCGGGACAGGCTTATACGAGCAGTACTTC. It specifies CASSLAGTGLYEQYF.

The chain has TRBV4-2 and TRBJ2-7, with D tentatively TRBD2 (6 bases). This CDR3 comprises 16 residues. V lost 0 bases and J lost 0, with 12 bases in between. Germline CDR1 reads LGHNA; CDR2 reads YNFKEQ. Written as DNA, the CDR3 is TGTGCCAGCAGCCAAGATCGGGACTGGAGCTCCTACGAGCAGTACTTC. It is translated as CASSQDRDWSSYEQYF.

The chain has TRBV7-2 and TRBJ1-1; possibly TRBD1 for D (6 bases). CDR1 is SGHTA, CDR2 FQGNSA, per germline. The CDR3 consists of 17 residues. V was clipped by 2 bases and J by 0 bases, with 16 bases between them. CDR3 sequence: CASSLSVGGPMNTEAFF. CDR3 in DNA: TGTGCCAGCAGCTTAAGTGTCGGGGGGCCTATGAACACTGAAGCTTTCTTT. Supplemented by reference TRBV7-2 and TRBJ1-1, the full variable domain reads GAGVSQSPSNKVTEKGKDVELRCDPISGHTALYWYRQSLGQGLEFLIYFQGNSAPDKSGLPSDRFSAERTGGSVSTLTIQRTQQEDSAVYLCASSLSVGGPMNTEAFFGQGTRLTVV.

There are many counts of this clone. The J gene is TRBJ1-1, the V gene TRBV7-9; D gene ambiguous. CDR1 is SEHNR, CDR2 FQNEAQ, per germline (reference sequence). Trimming pared 5 bases from V and 1 base from J, leaving 5 bases between. This CDR3 is 12 amino acids long. The CDR3, as DNA: TGTGCCAGCAGCCCCTCGAACACTGAAGCTTTCTTT. Protein: CASSPSNTEAFF.

The chain employs TRBV29-1 and TRBJ1-3, with D tentatively TRBD1 (6 bases). This CDR3 contains 15 residues. V lost 6 bases, J lost 4 bases, and 19 bases lay in between. The germline V gene encodes CDR1 SQVTM and CDR2 ANQGSEA. CDR3 sequence reads: CSVADSRSPGNTIYF. The CDR3 region has the DNA TGCAGCGTCGCGGACAGTCGATCTCCGGGAAACACCATATATTTT.